The source of this T cell receptor beta chain is a study of blood T cells in healthy people across ages. Turning to the study itself: Per every two T cells, about one barcoded beta molecule was captured by template switching. Study findings and constraints: Strong correlation was found linking TCR beta diversity to naive T cell percentage.

The second PCR ran about 6 to 12 cycles with a sample-barcoded 5' primer and J-beta primers. Each sample yielded at least 2.5 million CDR3-containing paired-end reads. TCRdb called the 5' RACE reads again in MiXCR, with one record for every CDR3 protein. The sample shows 450,000 to 700,000 distinct CDR3 sequences, 25% to 30% of them seen only once. Germline V CDR1 and CDR2: DFQATT, SNEGSKA (reference sequence). V was clipped by 3 bases and J by 10 bases, with 22 bases between them. The CDR3 sequence is 15 residues long. RNA extraction gave at least 5.5 micrograms of total RNA per sample. Note on this clonotype: The antigen remains undetermined.

Source material: blood. This chain uses TRBV20-1 with TRBJ2-4; TRBD1 or TRBD2 may be the D gene (5 bases each). This clonotype was sampled from a woman aged 70 to 79 in good health. The DNA for the CDR3 is TGCAGTGCTAGCCGCCCGGGGCTATCCAAAATGATTCAGTACTTC. Protein product: CSASRPGLSKMIQYF.